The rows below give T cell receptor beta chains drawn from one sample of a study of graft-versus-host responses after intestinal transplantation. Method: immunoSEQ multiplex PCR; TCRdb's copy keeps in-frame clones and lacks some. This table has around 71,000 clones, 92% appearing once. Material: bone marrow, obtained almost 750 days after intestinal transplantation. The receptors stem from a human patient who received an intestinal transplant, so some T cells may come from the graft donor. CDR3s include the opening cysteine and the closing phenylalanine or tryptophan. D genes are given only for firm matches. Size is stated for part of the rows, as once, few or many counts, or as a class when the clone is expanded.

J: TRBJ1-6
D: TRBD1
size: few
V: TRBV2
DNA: TGTGCCAGTGCCTCGGGGACAGCTAATTCACCCCTCCACTTT
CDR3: CASASGTANSPLHF

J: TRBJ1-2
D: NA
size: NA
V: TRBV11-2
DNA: TGTGCCAGCAGCTCACAGTGGTCTACGGGAGGCTACACCTTC
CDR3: CASSSQWSTGGYTF

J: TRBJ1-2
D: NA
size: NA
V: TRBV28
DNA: TGTGCCAGCAGTAAGGGATTTAGCTATGGCTACACCTTC
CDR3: CASSKGFSYGYTF

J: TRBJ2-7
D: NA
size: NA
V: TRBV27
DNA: TGTGCCAGCAGTCATTATCCGGACACCTACGAGCAGTACTTC
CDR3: CASSHYPDTYEQYF

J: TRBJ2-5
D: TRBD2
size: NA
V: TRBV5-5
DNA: TGTGCCAGCAGCTTGGAGACGGGAGGGCCCCAAGAGACCCAGTACTTC
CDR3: CASSLETGGPQETQYF

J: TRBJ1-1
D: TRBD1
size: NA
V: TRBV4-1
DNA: TGCGCCAGCAGCCAAGGACAGGGGTTTAAGGGGACTGAAGCTTTCTTT
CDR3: CASSQGQGFKGTEAFF

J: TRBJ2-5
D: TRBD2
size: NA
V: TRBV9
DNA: TGTGCCAGCAGCGAACGGGAGGGAGGGAGAGAGACCCAGTACTTC
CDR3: CASSEREGGRETQYF

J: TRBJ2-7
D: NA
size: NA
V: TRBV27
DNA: TGTGCCAGCAGTTTTAGTATGGGGGGCAAGTCCTACGAGCAGTACTTC
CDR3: CASSFSMGGKSYEQYF

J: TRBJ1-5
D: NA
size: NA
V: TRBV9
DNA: TGTGCCAGCAGCGTAGGTGGGTATAGCAATCAGCCCCAGCATTTT
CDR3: CASSVGGYSNQPQHF

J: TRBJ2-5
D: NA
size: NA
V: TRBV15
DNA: TGTGCCACCAGCCCTAGGGCAGGAGAGGGAGAGACCCAGTACTTC
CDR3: CATSPRAGEGETQYF

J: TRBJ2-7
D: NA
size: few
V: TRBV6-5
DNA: TGTGCCAGCAGCAGCGCGTACGAGCAGTACTTC
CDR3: CASSSAYEQYF